Below, 21 T cell receptor beta chains from the same sample are listed, as sequenced in a study of cytomegalovirus exposure and HLA in healthy donors. The PCR used 60 Vbeta and 13 Jbeta primers. Assay used: immunoSEQ multiplex PCR; TCRdb lists only in-frame clones, some missing. Of 150,000 to 170,000 clones in the sample, more than 75% were seen once. Sequences were obtained from PBMCs. These receptor sequences come from a man aged 25-45 years in good health and CMV-seropositive.

J is TRBJ2-7 and V is TRBV30; 11 bases fit TRBD1. Germline values: CDR1 GTSNPN, CDR2 SVGIG (reference sequence). This CDR3 has 12 residues. V shed 5 bases, J shed 5 bases, and the junction held 2 bases outside the gene matches. CDR3 in DNA: TGTGCCTGGGGACAGGGGGCGAACGAGCAGTACTTC. It translates to CAWGQGANEQYF.

The genes are TRBV11-1 and TRBJ1-4; 8 bases fit TRBD1. J gave up 5 bases and V 6 bases, and 8 bases lay outside the gene matches. This CDR3 spans 15 amino acids. Looked up from germline, CDR1 is SGHAT and CDR2 is FQDESV (reference sequence). The CDR3 is CASRLGTGLNEKLFF. CDR3 nucleotides: TGTGCCAGCAGGTTGGGGACAGGTCTAAATGAAAAACTGTTTTTT.

V is TRBV5-1 and J is TRBJ1-6; D is perhaps TRBD1 (5 bases). Germline loops: CDR1 SGHRS, CDR2 YFSETQ. CDR3 size: 16 residues. V lost 0 bases, J lost 9 bases, and 16 bases lay in between. For the CDR3, the DNA is TGCGCCAGCAGCTTGGACGGGTCAGGGAAGCCTTCACCCCTCCACTTT. Its protein is CASSLDGSGKPSPLHF.

A single count supports this clone. This chain uses TRBV29-1 with TRBJ2-3; possibly TRBD2 for D (6 bases). The V gene's germline CDR1 is SQVTM and CDR2 ANQGSEA. This CDR3 comprises 15 residues. Between the trimmed V and J ends, which lost 5 bases and 5 bases, there was a span of 20 bases. The CDR3 DNA reads as TGCAGCGTTCCGGGACTCAGACTCGGAGGAGATACGCAGTATTTT. Residues: CSVPGLRLGGDTQYF.

The chain recombines TRBV19 with TRBJ1-5; a possible D gene is TRBD1 (5 bases). The CDR3 has 16 residues. Looked up from germline, CDR1 is LNHDA and CDR2 is SQIVND (reference sequence). Trimming took off 3 bases at V and 3 bases at J, with 15 bases between the two ends. The CDR3 DNA is TGTGCCAGTAGTATTATTATGGGACTGAACAATCAGCCCCAGCATTTT. Translated: CASSIIMGLNNQPQHF.

The gene calls are TRBV15 and TRBJ1-5; 7 bases match TRBD1. With V trimmed by 1 base and J by 4 bases, 4 bases remained unmatched. There are 15 residues in the CDR3. CDR1 is LNHNV, CDR2 YYDKDF, per germline (reference sequence). CDR3 bases: TGTGCCACCAGCAGAGGCCGGGACAGTAATCAGCCCCAGCATTTT. It encodes CATSRGRDSNQPQHF.

V gene TRBV7-2 combines with J gene TRBJ1-1; a possible D gene is TRBD1 (5 bases). Trimming left V 0 bases short and J 1 base short, with 6 bases between. Germline V CDR1 and CDR2: SGHTA, FQGNSA. The CDR3 runs to 14 residues. CDR3 amino acids: CASSLAGENTEAFF. The CDR3 DNA is TGTGCCAGCAGCTTAGCAGGGGAGAACACTGAAGCTTTCTTT.

This chain joins TRBV27 and TRBJ1-4; tentatively, D is TRBD1 (6 bases). V was shortened by 5 bases and J by 4 bases, with 11 bases between the two germline ends. The length of the CDR3 is 14 residues. The germline V gene encodes CDR1 MNHEY and CDR2 SMNVEV (reference sequence). The CDR3 sequence is CASSTQGFNEKLFF. CDR3 DNA: TGTGCCAGCAGTACGCAGGGGTTTAATGAAAAACTGTTTTTT.

CDR3 protein: CASSTRGLAGPKNIQYF. The CDR3 DNA is TGTGCCAGCAGCACCCGGGGACTAGCGGGCCCCAAAAACATTCAGTACTTC. V is TRBV21-1 and J is TRBJ2-4; the D call in the table, TRBD2, was not verified against the DNA. TRBV21-1 is termed a pseudogene. This CDR3 has 17 amino acids.

V is TRBV10-3 and J is TRBJ1-5, with 10 bases fitting TRBD1. Germline V gives CDR1 ENHRY, CDR2 SYGVKD. The junction had 7 bases not matched to a gene; V was cut back by 0 bases and J by 5 bases. CDR3 length: 17 residues. The CDR3 here is CAISESTGQGPDQPQHF. The CDR3 DNA reads as TGTGCCATCAGTGAGTCCACGGGACAGGGGCCCGATCAGCCCCAGCATTTT.

The chain recombines TRBV4-3 with TRBJ2-1, with a possible D match to TRBD2 (7 bases). The CDR3 totals 16 residues. The germline V gene has CDR1 LGHNA and CDR2 YSLEER. V was trimmed by 3 bases and J by 4 bases, leaving 16 bases between them. The CDR3 bases are TGCGCCAGCAGCCATGGGGGGAGGGGGGGTTACAATGAGCAGTTCTTC. Its translation: CASSHGGRGGYNEQFF.

This clone was seen once. The chain recombines TRBV27 with TRBJ2-2, with a possible D match to TRBD2 (6 bases). CDR3 length: 15 residues. Germline V gene sequence: CDR1 MNHEY, CDR2 SMNVEV (reference sequence). The V end was cut by 7 bases, the J end by 4 bases, with 16 bases between. The CDR3 coding sequence is TGTGCCAGCACCCCCGTGGGACTTAGCACCGGGGAGCTGTTTTTT. Amino acids: CASTPVGLSTGELFF.

The V and J genes are TRBV5-1 and TRBJ1-2, with TRBD1 identical over 10 bases. CDR1 is SGHRS, CDR2 YFSETQ, per germline. J lost 0 bases, V lost 0 bases, and 2 bases had no gene match. This CDR3 has 16 amino acids. Written as DNA, the CDR3 is TGCGCCAGCAGCTTGGGGGGGACAGGGGCTAACTATGGCTACACCTTC. Amino acid sequence: CASSLGGTGANYGYTF.

The V gene is TRBV6-6, the J gene TRBJ2-7, with a tentative D call TRBD1 (6 bases). Germline V CDR1 and CDR2: MNHNY, SVGAGI (reference sequence). V lost 5 bases and J lost 0, with 11 bases in between. The CDR3 spans 14 residues. The CDR3 nucleotides read TGTGCCAGCAGTATACAGGGCACCTCCTACGAGCAGTACTTC. Its translation is CASSIQGTSYEQYF.

The chain has TRBV18 and TRBJ1-2; D not resolved. The CDR3 has 17 amino acids. The V and J ends lost 5 bases and 8 bases respectively, with 27 bases between them. Germline CDR1 KGHSH, CDR2 LQKENI. CDR3 DNA sequence: TGTGCCAGCTCATCGAGCCGGGATGTAGACCTCTCGCAGGGCTACACCTTC. This encodes CASSSSRDVDLSQGYTF. Drawing the rest from reference TRBV18 and TRBJ1-2, the complete variable domain is NAGVMQNPRHLVRRRGQEARLRCSPMKGHSHVYWYRQLPEEGLKFMVYLQKENIIDESGMPKERFSAEFPKEGPSILRIQQVVRGDSAAYFCASSSSRDVDLSQGYTFGSGTRLTVV.

There are many counts of this clone. This CDR3 is also generated by other DNA sequences in the sample. The chain is built from TRBV4-3 and TRBJ1-2, with D possibly TRBD1 on 6 matching bases. V gave up 0 bases and J gave up 4 bases, with 9 bases separating them. Germline V CDR1 and CDR2: LGHNA, YSLEER. This CDR3 has 14 amino acids. The CDR3 sequence: CASSQEGGAYGYTF. The DNA of the CDR3 is TGCGCCAGCAGCCAAGAAGGGGGAGCCTATGGCTACACCTTC.

Concerning this clone: Other DNA sequences within the sample encode an identical CDR3. The chain employs TRBV18 and TRBJ2-1; 11 bases fit TRBD2. The CDR3 loop spans 16 amino acids. The germline CDR1 and CDR2 sequences are KGHSH and LQKENI. V was pared by 4 bases and J by 0 bases, with 2 bases of the junction left unmatched. The CDR3 DNA reads as TGTGCCAGCTCACAAACTAGCGGGAGCTCCTACAATGAGCAGTTCTTC. Translation: CASSQTSGSSYNEQFF.

In nucleotides, the CDR3 is TGTGCCAGCAGCCCAGACAGTGGAGGGTACGAGCAGTACTTC. Translated: CASSPDSGGYEQYF. This chain joins TRBV7-9 and TRBJ2-7; a weak D match, TRBD2 (6 bases). The V and J ends lost 5 bases and 4 bases respectively, with 15 bases between them. Germline-derived CDR1 and CDR2 are SEHNR and FQNEAQ (reference sequence). The length of the CDR3 is 14 residues.

This chain uses TRBV6-1 with TRBJ2-1; 7 nucleotides line up with TRBD2. This CDR3 contains 19 residues. Germline CDR1 and CDR2: MNHNS and SASEGT. The J segment lost 0 bases and the V segment lost 2 bases, leaving 13 bases of the junction unmatched. The DNA of the CDR3 is TGTGCCAGCAGTGAAACGGGCAGAGGGGCGGGAGTCTCCTACAATGAGCAGTTCTTC. It encodes CASSETGRGAGVSYNEQFF.

This clone was counted once. V and J are TRBV19 and TRBJ2-7, with 8 positions matching TRBD1. From germline, CDR1 is LNHDA and CDR2 SQIVND (reference sequence). The CDR3 contains 15 residues. With V trimmed by 5 bases and J by 3 bases, 9 bases remained unmatched. The CDR3 spells CASSVTGDRNYEQYF. The CDR3 DNA reads TGTGCCAGTAGTGTAACAGGGGACAGGAACTACGAGCAGTACTTC. The variable domain in full, completed from reference TRBV19 and TRBJ2-7, reads DGGITQSPKYLFRKEGQNVTLSCEQNLNHDAMYWYRQDPGQGLRLIYYSQIVNDFQKGDIAEGYSVSREKKESFPLTVTSAQKNPTAFYLCASSVTGDRNYEQYFGPGTRLTVT.

The chain joins TRBV11-1 to TRBJ2-1; perhaps TRBD2 as D (6 bases). V was trimmed by 4 bases and J by 7 bases, leaving 17 bases between them. This CDR3 region has 15 residues. CDR1 and CDR2 from the germline V gene are SGHAT and FQDESV (reference sequence). CDR3 bases: TGTGCCAGCAGCTCCCGAGCGGGTTCGAAAAATGAGCAGTTCTTC. This translates into CASSSRAGSKNEQFF. Full variable domain (rest looked up from reference TRBV11-1 and TRBJ2-1): EAEVAQSPRYKITEKSQAVAFWCDPISGHATLYWYRQILGQGPELLVQFQDESVVDDSQLPKDRFSAERLKGVDSTLKIQPAELGDSAMYLCASSSRAGSKNEQFFGPGTRLTVL.